Following are 10 T cell receptor beta chains from one sample sequenced in a study of blood T cell repertoires in COVID-19. Libraries were prepared by immunoSEQ multiplex PCR; TCRdb keeps only in-frame clonotypes and omits some of them. The data contain about 50,000 clones, more than 75% of them seen just once; the ten biggest clones take up 3.5% to 5%. The sequenced sample was peripheral blood. These receptors originate from a human donor in a cohort sampled during active COVID-19.

The chain combines TRBV28 with TRBJ2-1, with D tentatively TRBD2 (6 bases). CDR1 is MDHEN, CDR2 SYDVKM, per germline. V dropped 7 bases and J dropped 8 bases, with 15 bases sitting between them. The CDR3 loop spans 13 amino acids. CDR3 in DNA: TGTGCCAGCACCCGGACTACCAGAGATGAGCAGTTCTTC. It codes for CASTRTTRDEQFF.

The V call is TRBV28, the J call TRBJ2-1; 11 bases agree with TRBD2. This CDR3 region has 16 residues. Germline V gene data show CDR1 as MDHEN and CDR2 as SYDVKM. V dropped 4 bases and J dropped 6; count of bases not matched to a gene: 8. The chain's CDR3 is CASSYKLAGDLNEQFF. The CDR3 nucleotides read TGTGCCAGCAGTTACAAACTAGCGGGAGATCTCAATGAGCAGTTCTTC.

The rearrangement uses TRBV13 and TRBJ1-6; D ambiguous. The germline V gene has CDR1 PRHDT and CDR2 FYEKMQ (reference sequence). CDR3 length: 14 residues. Trimming took off 5 bases at V and 10 bases at J, with 15 bases between the two ends. The chain's CDR3 is CASSPTRGNSPLHF. CDR3 DNA: TGTGCCAGCAGCCCGACCCGGGGAAACTCACCCCTCCACTTT.

In its sample, this clone was seen a few times. The chain carries TRBV25-1 and TRBJ1-4, with 7 bases matching TRBD1. This CDR3 region has 16 residues. V lost 1 base, J lost 4 bases, and 6 bases stayed unmatched. In germline, CDR1 is MGHDK, CDR2 SYGVNS. Here the CDR3 DNA reads TGTGCCAGCAGTGAATGGCGACAGGGCTTTAATGAAAAACTGTTTTTT. It encodes CASSEWRQGFNEKLFF. Based on the CDR3 plus reference TRBV25-1 and TRBJ1-4, the full variable domain is EADIYQTPRYLVIGTGKKITLECSQTMGHDKMYWYQQDPGMELHLIHYSYGVNSTEKGDLSSESTVSRIRTEHFPLTLESARPSHTSQYLCASSEWRQGFNEKLFFGSGTQLSVL.

This chain uses TRBV9 with TRBJ1-2; 7 bases are a match to TRBD1. There are 15 residues in the CDR3. Germline V lookup: CDR1 SGDLS, CDR2 YYNGEE. J gave up 2 bases and V 4 bases, and 8 bases lay outside the gene matches. CDR3 nucleotides: TGTGCCAGCAGCCCAACCTTGACAGGGAACTATGGCTACACCTTC. Translation: CASSPTLTGNYGYTF. The full variable domain, rest sourced from reference TRBV9 and TRBJ1-2, is DSGVTQTPKHLITATGQRVTLRCSPRSGDLSVYWYQQSLDQGLQFLIQYYNGEERAKGNILERFSAQQFPDLHSELNLSSLELGDSALYFCASSPTLTGNYGYTFGSGTRLTVV.

The chain is built from TRBV4-1 and TRBJ1-2; 8 bases are a match to TRBD1. Germline lookup yields CDR1 MGHRA and CDR2 YSYEKL. The length of the CDR3 is 16 residues. The V and J ends lost 5 bases and 8 bases, in that order; junction bases with no gene match: 16. In DNA, the CDR3 is TGCGCCAGCAGCGCATGGCGGGTAGCAGGGGGCTCGGGCTACACCTTC. This translates into CASSAWRVAGGSGYTF.

The chain couples TRBV7-9 to TRBJ1-4; D remains unclear. Per the germline V gene, CDR1 is SEHNR and CDR2 is FQNEAQ (reference sequence). Trimming shortened V by 4 bases and J by 7 bases, and 10 bases separated the two germline ends. The CDR3 totals 13 residues. CDR3 nucleotides: TGTGCCAGCAGCTACCCGCCCGGTGAAAAACTGTTTTTT. Protein product: CASSYPPGEKLFF.

The chain is built from TRBV6-5 and TRBJ2-5, with 14 bases lining up with TRBD2. This CDR3 comprises 16 residues. V lost 2 bases and J lost 5; bases outside the gene matches: 4. Looked up from germline, CDR1 is MNHEY and CDR2 is SVGAGI. As DNA, the CDR3 is TGTGCCAGCAGTTACCGGGGACTAGCGGGAGAGGAGACCCAGTACTTC. It specifies CASSYRGLAGEETQYF.

The chain has TRBV5-6 and TRBJ2-3; 16 bases align to TRBD2. Germline lookup yields CDR1 SGHDT and CDR2 YYEEEE. With 4 bases clipped from V and 6 bases from J, the junction kept 5 bases outside the gene matches. The CDR3 is 16 residues long. The CDR3 region is CASSLLGLAGGDTQYF. In DNA form, the CDR3 reads TGTGCCAGCAGCCTACTGGGACTAGCGGGAGGGGATACGCAGTATTTT.

V is TRBV4-1 and J is TRBJ1-2; maybe TRBD1 (5 bases). This CDR3 is built from 17 residues. Germline V gene lookup returns CDR1 MGHRA and CDR2 YSYEKL. The V gene lost 2 bases and the J gene lost 7 bases, with 23 bases spanning the gap. CDR3 coding DNA: TGCGCCAGCAGCCAAAATTCGGCTGCAGGGCCACGGACTGGCTACACCTTC. This sequence encodes CASSQNSAAGPRTGYTF.